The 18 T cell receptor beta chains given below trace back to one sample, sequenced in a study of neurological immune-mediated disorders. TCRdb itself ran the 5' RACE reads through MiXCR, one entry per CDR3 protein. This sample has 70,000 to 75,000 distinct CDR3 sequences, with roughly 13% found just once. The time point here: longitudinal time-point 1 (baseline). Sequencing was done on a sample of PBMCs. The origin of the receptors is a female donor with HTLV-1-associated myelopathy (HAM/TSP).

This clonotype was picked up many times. As DNA, the CDR3 is TGCAGTGCGCCGACTAGCGGGGGATACACAGATACGCAGTATTTT. Its protein is CSAPTSGGYTDTQYF. This rearrangement joins TRBV20-1 to TRBJ2-3; 12 bases agree with TRBD2. CDR1 and CDR2 from the germline V gene are DFQATT and SNEGSKA (reference sequence). This CDR3 comprises 15 residues. Trimming cost V 6 bases and J 2 bases; bases outside gene matches: 6.

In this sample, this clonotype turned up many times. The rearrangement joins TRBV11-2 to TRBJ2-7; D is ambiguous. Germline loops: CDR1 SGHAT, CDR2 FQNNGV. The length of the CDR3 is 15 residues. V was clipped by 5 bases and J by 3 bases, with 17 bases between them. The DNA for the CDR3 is TGTGCCAGCAGCCCCTCCTTGGCCACACTCTACGAGCAGTACTTC. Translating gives CASSPSLATLYEQYF.

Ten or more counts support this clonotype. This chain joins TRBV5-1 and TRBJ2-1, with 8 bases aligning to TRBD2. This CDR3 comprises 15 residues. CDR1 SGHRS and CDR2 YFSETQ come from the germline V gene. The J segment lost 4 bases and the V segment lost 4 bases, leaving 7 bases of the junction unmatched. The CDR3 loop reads CASSPGGAYYNEQFF. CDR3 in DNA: TGCGCCAGCAGCCCCGGGGGGGCCTATTACAATGAGCAGTTCTTC. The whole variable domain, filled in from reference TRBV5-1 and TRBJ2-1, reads KAGVTQTPRYLIKTRGQQVTLSCSPISGHRSVSWYQQTPGQGLQFLFEYFSETQRNKGNFPGRFSGRQFSNSRSEMNVSTLELGDSALYLCASSPGGAYYNEQFFGPGTRLTVL.

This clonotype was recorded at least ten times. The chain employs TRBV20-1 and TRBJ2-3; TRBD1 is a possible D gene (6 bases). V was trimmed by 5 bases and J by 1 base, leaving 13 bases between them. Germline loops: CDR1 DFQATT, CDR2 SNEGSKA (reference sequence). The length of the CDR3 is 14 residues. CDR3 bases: TGCAGTGCTGATGACAGGATGGGCACAGATACGCAGTATTTT. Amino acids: CSADDRMGTDTQYF.

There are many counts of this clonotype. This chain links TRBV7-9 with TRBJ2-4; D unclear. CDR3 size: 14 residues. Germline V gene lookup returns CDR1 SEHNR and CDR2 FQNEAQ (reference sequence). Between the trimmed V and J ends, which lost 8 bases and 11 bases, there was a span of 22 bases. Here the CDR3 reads CASGAGWPSQFQYF. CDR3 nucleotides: TGTGCCAGCGGCGCCGGCTGGCCTTCTCAATTTCAGTACTTC.

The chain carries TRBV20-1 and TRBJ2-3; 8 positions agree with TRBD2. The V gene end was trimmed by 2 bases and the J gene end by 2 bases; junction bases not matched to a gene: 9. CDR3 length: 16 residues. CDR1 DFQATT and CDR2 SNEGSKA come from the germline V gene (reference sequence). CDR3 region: CSARFSRGGPTDTQYF. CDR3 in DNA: TGCAGTGCTAGATTTTCCCGGGGGGGCCCCACAGATACGCAGTATTTT.

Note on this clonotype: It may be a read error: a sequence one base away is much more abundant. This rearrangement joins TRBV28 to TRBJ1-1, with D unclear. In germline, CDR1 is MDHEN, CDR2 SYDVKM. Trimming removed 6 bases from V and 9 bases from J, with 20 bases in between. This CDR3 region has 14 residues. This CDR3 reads CASSPYRLGGKAFF. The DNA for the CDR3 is TGTGCCAGCAGCCCCTACCGGTTGGGAGGGAAAGCTTTCTTT.

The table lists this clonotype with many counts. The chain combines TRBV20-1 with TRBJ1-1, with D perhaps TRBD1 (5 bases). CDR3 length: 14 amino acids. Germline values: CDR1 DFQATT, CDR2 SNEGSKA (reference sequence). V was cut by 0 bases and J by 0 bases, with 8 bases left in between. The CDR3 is CSARDGGMNTEAFF. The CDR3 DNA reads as TGCAGTGCTAGAGATGGGGGAATGAACACTGAAGCTTTCTTT.

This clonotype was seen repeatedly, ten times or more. The CDR3 sequence: CASRGQGYNEQFF. CDR3 bases: TGTGCCAGCAGGGGTCAGGGTTACAATGAGCAGTTCTTC. V and J are TRBV6-6 and TRBJ2-1, with D perhaps matching TRBD1 (5 bases). Germline CDR1 MNHNY, CDR2 SVGAGI (reference sequence). The ends were cut back, 6 bases at V and 4 bases at J, with 10 bases in the middle. CDR3 length: 13 residues.

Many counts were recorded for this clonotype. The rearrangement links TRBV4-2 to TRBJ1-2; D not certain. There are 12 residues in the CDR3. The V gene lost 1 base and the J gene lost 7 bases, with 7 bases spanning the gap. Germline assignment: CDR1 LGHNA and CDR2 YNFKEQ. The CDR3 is CASSQAGFGYTF. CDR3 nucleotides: TGTGCCAGCAGCCAAGCTGGGTTTGGCTACACCTTC.

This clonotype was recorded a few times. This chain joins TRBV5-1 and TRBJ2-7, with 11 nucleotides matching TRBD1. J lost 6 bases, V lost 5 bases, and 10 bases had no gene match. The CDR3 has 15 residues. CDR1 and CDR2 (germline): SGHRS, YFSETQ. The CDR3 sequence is CASSPGPGQGGEQYF. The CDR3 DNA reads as TGCGCCAGCAGTCCGGGGCCGGGACAGGGGGGCGAGCAGTACTTC.

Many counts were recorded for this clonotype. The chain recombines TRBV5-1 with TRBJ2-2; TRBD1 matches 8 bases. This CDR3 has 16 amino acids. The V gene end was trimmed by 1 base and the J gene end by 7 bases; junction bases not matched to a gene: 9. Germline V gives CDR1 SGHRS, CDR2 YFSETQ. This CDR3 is CASSLIGQGRDGELFF. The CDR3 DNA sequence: TGCGCCAGCAGCTTGATTGGACAGGGAAGGGACGGGGAGCTGTTTTTT.

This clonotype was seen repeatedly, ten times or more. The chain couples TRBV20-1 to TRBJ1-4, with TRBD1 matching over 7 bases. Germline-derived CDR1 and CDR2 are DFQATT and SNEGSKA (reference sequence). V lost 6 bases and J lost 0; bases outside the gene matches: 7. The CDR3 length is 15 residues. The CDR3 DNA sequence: TGCAGTGCGCCTGACAGGGTTGCAACTAATGAAAAACTGTTTTTT. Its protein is CSAPDRVATNEKLFF.

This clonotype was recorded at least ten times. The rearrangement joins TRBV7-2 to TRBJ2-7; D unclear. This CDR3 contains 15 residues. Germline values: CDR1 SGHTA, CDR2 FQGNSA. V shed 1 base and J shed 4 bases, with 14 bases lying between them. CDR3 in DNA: TGTGCCAGCAGCTTAGGGCCTTACGGAGCTTACGAGCAGTACTTC. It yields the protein CASSLGPYGAYEQYF.

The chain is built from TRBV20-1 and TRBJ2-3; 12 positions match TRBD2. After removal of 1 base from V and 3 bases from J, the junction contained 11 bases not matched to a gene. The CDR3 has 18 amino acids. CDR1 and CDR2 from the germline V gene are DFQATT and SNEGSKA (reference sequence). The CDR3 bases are TGCAGTGCTAGAGGAGGGGCTAGCGGGGGGGGCCGTACAGATACGCAGTATTTT. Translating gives CSARGGASGGGRTDTQYF.

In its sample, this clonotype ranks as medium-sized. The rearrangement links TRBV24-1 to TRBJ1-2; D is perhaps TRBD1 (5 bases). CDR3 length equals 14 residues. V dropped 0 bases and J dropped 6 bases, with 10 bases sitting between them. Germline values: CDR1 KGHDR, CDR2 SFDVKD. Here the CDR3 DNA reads TGTGCCACCAGTGATTTGCAGGGAGTGGATGGCTACACCTTC. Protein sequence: CATSDLQGVDGYTF.

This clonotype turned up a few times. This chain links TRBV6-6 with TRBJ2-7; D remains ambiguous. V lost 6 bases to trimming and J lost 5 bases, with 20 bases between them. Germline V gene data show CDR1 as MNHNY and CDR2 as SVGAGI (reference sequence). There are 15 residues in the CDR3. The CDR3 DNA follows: TGTGCCAGCAGATCCTCGGCCTTACCCCCCCACGAGCAGTACTTC. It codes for CASRSSALPPHEQYF.

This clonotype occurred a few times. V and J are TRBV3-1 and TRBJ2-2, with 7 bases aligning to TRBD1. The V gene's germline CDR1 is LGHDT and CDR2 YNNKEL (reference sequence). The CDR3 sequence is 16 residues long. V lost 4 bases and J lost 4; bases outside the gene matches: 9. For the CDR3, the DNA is TGTGCCAGCAGCCCCTCCAGGGGGAGAGGCACCGGGGAGCTGTTTTTT. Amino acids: CASSPSRGRGTGELFF.